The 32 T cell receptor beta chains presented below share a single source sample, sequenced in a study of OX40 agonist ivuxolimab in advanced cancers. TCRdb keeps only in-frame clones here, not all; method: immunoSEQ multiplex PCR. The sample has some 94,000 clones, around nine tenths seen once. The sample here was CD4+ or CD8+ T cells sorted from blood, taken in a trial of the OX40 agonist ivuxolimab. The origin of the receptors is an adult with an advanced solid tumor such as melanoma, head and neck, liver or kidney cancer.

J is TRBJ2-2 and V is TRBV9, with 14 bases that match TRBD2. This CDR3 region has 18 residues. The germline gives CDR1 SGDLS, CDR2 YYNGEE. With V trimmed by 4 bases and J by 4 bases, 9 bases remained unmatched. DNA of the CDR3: TGTGCCAGCAGCCCACGACTAGCGGGAGGGCCCAGCACCGGGGAGCTGTTTTTT. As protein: CASSPRLAGGPSTGELFF.

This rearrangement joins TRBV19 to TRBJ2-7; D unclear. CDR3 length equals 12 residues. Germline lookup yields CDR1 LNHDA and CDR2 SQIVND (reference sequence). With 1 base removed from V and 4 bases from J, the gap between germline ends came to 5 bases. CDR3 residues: CASSIGRYEQYF. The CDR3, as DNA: TGTGCCAGTAGTATAGGAAGATACGAGCAGTACTTC.

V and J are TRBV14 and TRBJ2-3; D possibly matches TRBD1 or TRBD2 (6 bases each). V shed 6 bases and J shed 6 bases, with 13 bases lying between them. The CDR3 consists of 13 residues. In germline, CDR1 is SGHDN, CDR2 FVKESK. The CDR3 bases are TGTGCCAGCAGTCGTCCGGGGGCGGATACGCAGTATTTT. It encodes CASSRPGADTQYF.

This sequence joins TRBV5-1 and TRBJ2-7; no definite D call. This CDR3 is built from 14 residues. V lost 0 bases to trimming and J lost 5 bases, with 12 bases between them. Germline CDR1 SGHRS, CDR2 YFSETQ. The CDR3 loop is CASSLDTALDEQYF. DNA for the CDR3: TGCGCCAGCAGCTTGGATACAGCCTTGGACGAGCAGTACTTC.

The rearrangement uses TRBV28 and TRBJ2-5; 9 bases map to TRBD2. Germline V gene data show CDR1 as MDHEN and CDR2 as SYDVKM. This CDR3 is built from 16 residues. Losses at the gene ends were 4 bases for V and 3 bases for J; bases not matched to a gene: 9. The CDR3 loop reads CASSSLILAGKETQYF. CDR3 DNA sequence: TGTGCCAGCAGTTCGCTAATTCTAGCGGGGAAAGAGACCCAGTACTTC.

Written as DNA, the CDR3 is TGTGCCAGCAGCTCGGGACTATACTACGAGCAGTACTTC. Encoded protein: CASSSGLYYEQYF. The rearrangement links TRBV5-8 to TRBJ2-7, with 7 nucleotides matching TRBD2. The V segment lost 3 bases and the J segment 3 bases; nucleotides outside the gene matches: 3. This CDR3 has 13 amino acids. CDR1 and CDR2 from the germline V gene are SGHTS and YDEGEE. Variable domain in full (rest from reference TRBV5-8 and TRBJ2-7): EAGVTQSPTHLIKTRGQQATLRCSPISGHTSVYWYQQALGLGLQFLLWYDEGEERNRGNFPPRFSGRQFPNYSSELNVNALELEDSALYLCASSSGLYYEQYFGPGTRLTVT.

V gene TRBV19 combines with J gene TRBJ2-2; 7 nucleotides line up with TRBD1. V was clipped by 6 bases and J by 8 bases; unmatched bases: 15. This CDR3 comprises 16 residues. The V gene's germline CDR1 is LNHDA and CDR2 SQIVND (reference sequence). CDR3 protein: CASSRTGASKGGELFF. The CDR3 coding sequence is TGTGCCAGTAGCAGGACAGGAGCCTCAAAGGGGGGGGAGCTGTTTTTT.

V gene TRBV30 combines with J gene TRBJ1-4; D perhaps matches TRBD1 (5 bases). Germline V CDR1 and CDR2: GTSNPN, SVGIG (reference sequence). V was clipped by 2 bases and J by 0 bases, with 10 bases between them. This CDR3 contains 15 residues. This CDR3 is CAWSIGAATNEKLFF. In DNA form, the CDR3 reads TGTGCCTGGAGTATCGGGGCAGCAACTAATGAAAAACTGTTTTTT.

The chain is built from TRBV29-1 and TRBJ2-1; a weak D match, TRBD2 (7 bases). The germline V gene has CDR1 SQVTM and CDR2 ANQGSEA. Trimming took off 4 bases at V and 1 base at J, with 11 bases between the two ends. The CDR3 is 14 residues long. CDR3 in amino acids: CSVGGGGSYNEQFF. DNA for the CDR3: TGCAGCGTTGGGGGAGGGGGATCCTACAATGAGCAGTTCTTC.

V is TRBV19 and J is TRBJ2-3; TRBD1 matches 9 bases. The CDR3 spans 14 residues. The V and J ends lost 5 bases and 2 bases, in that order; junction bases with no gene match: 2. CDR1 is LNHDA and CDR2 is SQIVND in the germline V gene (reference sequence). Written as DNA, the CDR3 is TGTGCCAGTAGTGTACAGGGGGCCACAGATACGCAGTATTTT. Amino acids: CASSVQGATDTQYF.

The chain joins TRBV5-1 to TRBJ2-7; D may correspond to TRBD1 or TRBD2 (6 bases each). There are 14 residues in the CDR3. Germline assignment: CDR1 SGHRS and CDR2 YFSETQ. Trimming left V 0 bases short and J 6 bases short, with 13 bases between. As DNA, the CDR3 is TGCGCCAGCAGCTTGGAGGGGGGACCCGGCGAGCAGTACTTC. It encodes CASSLEGGPGEQYF.

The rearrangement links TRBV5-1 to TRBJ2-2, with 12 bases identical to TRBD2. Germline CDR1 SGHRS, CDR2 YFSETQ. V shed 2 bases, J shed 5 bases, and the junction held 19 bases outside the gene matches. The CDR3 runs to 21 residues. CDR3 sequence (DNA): TGCGCCAGCAGCTTCTCCGGTCGGACTAGCGGGAACGGAGTAGGTACCGGGGAGCTGTTTTTT. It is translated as CASSFSGRTSGNGVGTGELFF.

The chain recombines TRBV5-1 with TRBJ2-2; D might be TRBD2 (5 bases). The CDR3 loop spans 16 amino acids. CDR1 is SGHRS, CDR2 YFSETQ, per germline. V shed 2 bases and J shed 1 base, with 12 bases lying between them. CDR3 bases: TGCGCCAGCAGCTTCGAGGGCCGGGAGAACACCGGGGAGCTGTTTTTT. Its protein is CASSFEGRENTGELFF.

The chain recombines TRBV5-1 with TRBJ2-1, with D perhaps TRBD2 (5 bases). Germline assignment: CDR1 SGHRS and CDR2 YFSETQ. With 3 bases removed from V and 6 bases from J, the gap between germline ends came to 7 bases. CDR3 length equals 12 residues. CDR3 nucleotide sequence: TGCGCCAGCAGCTGGAGCGGCAATGAGCAGTTCTTC. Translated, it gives CASSWSGNEQFF. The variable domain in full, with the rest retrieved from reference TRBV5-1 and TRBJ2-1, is KAGVTQTPRYLIKTRGQQVTLSCSPISGHRSVSWYQQTPGQGLQFLFEYFSETQRNKGNFPGRFSGRQFSNSRSEMNVSTLELGDSALYLCASSWSGNEQFFGPGTRLTVL.

The CDR3 nucleotides are TGTGCCAGTAGACTGACGGGTCTCTCTGGAAACACCATATATTTT. Translation: CASRLTGLSGNTIYF. This chain uses TRBV19 with TRBJ1-3; D remains unclear. CDR1 and CDR2 from the germline V gene are LNHDA and SQIVND (reference sequence). CDR3 size: 15 residues. Trimming removed 6 bases at V and 0 bases at J, with 12 bases between.

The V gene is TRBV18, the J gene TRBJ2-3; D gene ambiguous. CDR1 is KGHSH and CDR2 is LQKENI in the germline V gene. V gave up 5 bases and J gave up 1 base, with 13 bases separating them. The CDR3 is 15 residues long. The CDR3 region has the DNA TGTGCCAGCTCATTTGGGCAGCCCGGCACAGATACGCAGTATTTT. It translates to CASSFGQPGTDTQYF.

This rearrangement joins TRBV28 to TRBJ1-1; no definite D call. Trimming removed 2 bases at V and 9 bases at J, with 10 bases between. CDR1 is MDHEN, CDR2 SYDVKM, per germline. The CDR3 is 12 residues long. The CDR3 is CASSLRADQAFF. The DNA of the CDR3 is TGTGCCAGCAGTTTACGGGCGGATCAAGCTTTCTTT. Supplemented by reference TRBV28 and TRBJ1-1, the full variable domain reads DVKVTQSSRYLVKRTGEKVFLECVQDMDHENMFWYRQDPGLGLRLIYFSYDVKMKEKGDIPEGYSVSREKKERFSLILESASTNQTSMYLCASSLRADQAFFGQGTRLTVV.

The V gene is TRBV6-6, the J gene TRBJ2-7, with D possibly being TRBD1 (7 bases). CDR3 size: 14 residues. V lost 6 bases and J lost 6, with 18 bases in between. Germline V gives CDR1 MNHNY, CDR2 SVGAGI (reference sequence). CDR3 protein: CASSFTGEVSEQYF. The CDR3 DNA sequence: TGTGCCAGCAGCTTTACAGGGGAGGTGAGCGAGCAGTACTTC.

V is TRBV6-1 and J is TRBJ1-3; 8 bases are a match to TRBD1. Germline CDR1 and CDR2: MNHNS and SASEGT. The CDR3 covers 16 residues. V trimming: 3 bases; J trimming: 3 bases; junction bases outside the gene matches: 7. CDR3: CASSDPGQVLGNTIYF. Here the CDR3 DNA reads TGTGCCAGCAGTGACCCGGGACAGGTCCTTGGAAACACCATATATTTT.

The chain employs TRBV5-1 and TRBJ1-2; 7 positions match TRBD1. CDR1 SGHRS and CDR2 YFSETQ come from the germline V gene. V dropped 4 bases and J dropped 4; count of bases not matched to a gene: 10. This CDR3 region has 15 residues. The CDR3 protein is CASSPDRVDVYGYTF. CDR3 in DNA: TGCGCCAGCAGCCCCGACAGGGTTGATGTCTATGGCTACACCTTC.

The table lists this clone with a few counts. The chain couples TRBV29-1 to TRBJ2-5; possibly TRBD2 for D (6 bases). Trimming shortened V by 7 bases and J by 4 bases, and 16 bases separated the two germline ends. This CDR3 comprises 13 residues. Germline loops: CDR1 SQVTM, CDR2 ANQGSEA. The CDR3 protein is CSAGLGLRETQYF. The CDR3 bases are TGCAGCGCCGGCTTGGGACTGAGAGAGACCCAGTACTTC.

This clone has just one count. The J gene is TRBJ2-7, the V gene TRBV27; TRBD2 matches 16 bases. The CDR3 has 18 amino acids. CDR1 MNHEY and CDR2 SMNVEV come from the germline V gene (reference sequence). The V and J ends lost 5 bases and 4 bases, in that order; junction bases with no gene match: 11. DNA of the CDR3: TGTGCCAGCAGTAAGGGACTAGCGGGAGGGCCTTACGTATACGAGCAGTACTTC. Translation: CASSKGLAGGPYVYEQYF.

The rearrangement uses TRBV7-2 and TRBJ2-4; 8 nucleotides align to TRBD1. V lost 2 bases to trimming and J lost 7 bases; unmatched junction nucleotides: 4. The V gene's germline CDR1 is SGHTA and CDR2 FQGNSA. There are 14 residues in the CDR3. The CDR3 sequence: CASSLQGQANIQYF. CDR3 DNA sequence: TGTGCCAGCAGCTTACAGGGACAGGCTAACATTCAGTACTTC.

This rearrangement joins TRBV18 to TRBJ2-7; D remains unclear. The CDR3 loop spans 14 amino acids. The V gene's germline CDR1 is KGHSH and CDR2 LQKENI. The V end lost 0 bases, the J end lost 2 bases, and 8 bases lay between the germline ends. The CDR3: CASSPPSRPYEQYF. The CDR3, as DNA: TGTGCCAGCTCACCACCCAGTCGGCCCTACGAGCAGTACTTC.

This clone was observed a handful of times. The CDR3 loop is CAWGTGTRNTEAFF. CDR3 DNA sequence: TGTGCCTGGGGTACGGGGACCCGGAACACTGAAGCTTTCTTT. This chain connects TRBV30 to TRBJ1-1; possibly TRBD1 for D (5 bases). Germline assignment: CDR1 GTSNPN and CDR2 SVGIG (reference sequence). The CDR3 contains 14 residues. The V and J ends lost 5 bases and 1 base respectively, with 14 bases between them.

The CDR3 DNA follows: TGTGCCAGAAGCTTGGAGGGTGGCAGGGTCGAGGAGCAGTACTTC. This gives the protein CARSLEGGRVEEQYF. The rearrangement links TRBV5-3 to TRBJ2-7; a possible D gene is TRBD1 (5 bases). TRBV5-3 is sorted into the ORF group, with uncertain function. The CDR3 extends over 15 amino acids. The V and J ends lost 0 bases and 7 bases respectively, with 17 bases between them.

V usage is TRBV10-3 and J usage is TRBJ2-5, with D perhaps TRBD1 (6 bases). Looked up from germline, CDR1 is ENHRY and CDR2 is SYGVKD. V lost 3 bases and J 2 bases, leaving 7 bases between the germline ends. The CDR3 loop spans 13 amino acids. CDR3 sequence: CAISDGQQETQYF. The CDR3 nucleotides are TGTGCCATCAGTGATGGACAGCAAGAGACCCAGTACTTC.

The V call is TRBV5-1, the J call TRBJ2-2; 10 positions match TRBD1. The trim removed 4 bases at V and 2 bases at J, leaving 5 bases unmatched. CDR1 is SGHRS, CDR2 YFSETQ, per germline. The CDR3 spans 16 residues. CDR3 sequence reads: CASSKRDRGNTGELFF. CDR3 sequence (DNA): TGCGCCAGCAGCAAACGGGACAGGGGAAACACCGGGGAGCTGTTTTTT.

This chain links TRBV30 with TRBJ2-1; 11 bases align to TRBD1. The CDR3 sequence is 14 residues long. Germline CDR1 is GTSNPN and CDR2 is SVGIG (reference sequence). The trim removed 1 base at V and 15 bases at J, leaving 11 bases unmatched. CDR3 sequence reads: CAWSGRTGGDRRFF. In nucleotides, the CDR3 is TGTGCCTGGAGTGGCCGGACAGGGGGCGATCGTCGGTTCTTC.

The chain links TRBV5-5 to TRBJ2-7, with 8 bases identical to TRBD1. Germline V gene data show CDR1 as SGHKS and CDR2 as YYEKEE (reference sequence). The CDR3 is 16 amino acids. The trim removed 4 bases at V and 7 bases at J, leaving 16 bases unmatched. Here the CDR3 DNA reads TGTGCCAGCAGCCCGAGGGGACAGGTAAAATTGGGGGAGCAGTACTTC. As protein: CASSPRGQVKLGEQYF.

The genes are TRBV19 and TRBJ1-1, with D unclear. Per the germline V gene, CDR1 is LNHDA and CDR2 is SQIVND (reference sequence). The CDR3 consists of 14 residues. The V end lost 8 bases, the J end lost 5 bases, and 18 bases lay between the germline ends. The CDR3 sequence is CASSPGPGRTEAFF. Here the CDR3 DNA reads TGTGCCAGTTCCCCGGGCCCCGGCAGGACTGAAGCTTTCTTT.

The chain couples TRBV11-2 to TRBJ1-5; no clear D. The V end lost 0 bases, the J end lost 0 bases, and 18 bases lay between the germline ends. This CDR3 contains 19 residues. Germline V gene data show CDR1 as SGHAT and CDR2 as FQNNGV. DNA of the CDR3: TGTGCCAGCAGCTTAGACCTGTTGGTCAGCAGAGTTAGCAATCAGCCCCAGCATTTT. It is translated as CASSLDLLVSRVSNQPQHF.